The present T cell receptor beta chain was sequenced within a study of Graves' ophthalmopathy and Graves' hyperthyroidism. Amplification of TCR beta CDR3 regions used RNA transcripts. First-round RT-PCR employed HTBI primers, with a second-round multiplex PCR after it. TCRdb reanalysed the multiplex PCR reads using MiXCR and keeps one entry per CDR3 protein. The sample holds about 620,000 distinct CDR3 sequences, about a fifth seen once. Trimming cost V 3 bases and J 6 bases; bases outside gene matches: 8. CDR3 length: 15 amino acids. In the case of this clonotype: The antigen is not known.

Regarding the study as a whole: Blood shared most expanded thyroid clonotypes above 0.001 frequency. A model built from 13 signatures distinguished ophthalmopathy from stable hyperthyroidism with 87.88% sensitivity and less than 83% specificity. The model reached approximately 71% sensitivity and 72.22% specificity for predicting ophthalmopathy progression.

Pregnancy or lactation, uncontrolled infections and other autoimmune diseases were grounds for excluding patients. The TCR originated in a woman younger than 35 with stable Graves' hyperthyroidism. Some clones in this sample may be carry-over from other donors' samples. The sample consisted of peripheral blood. The chain links TRBV12-3 or TRBV12-4 to TRBJ2-5; 9 bases agree with TRBD2. This CDR3 reads CASSFRAGGDKTQYF. The CDR3 nucleotides read TGTGCCAGCAGTTTTCGGGCGGGGGGGGACAAGACCCAGTACTTC.